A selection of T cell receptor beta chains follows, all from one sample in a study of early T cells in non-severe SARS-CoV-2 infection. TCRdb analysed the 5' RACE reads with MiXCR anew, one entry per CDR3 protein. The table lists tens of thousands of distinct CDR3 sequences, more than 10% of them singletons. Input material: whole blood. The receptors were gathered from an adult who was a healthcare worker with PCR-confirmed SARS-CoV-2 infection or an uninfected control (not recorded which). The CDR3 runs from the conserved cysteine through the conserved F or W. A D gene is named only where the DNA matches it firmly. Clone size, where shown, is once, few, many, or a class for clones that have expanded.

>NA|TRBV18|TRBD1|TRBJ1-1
CASSPRDSYTEAFF
TGTGCCAGCTCACCGCGGGACAGCTACACTGAAGCTTTCTTT
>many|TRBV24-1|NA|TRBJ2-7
CATSDPGPTYEQYF
TGTGCCACCAGTGATCCGGGTCCCACCTACGAGCAGTACTTC
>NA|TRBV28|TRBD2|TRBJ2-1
CASSLLAGTNNEQFF
TGTGCCAGCAGTTTGCTAGCGGGAACCAACAATGAGCAGTTCTTC
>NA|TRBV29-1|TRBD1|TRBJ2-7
CSVDHRDSSYEQYF
TGCAGCGTTGACCATCGGGACAGCTCCTACGAGCAGTACTTC
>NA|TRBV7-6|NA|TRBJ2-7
CASSLGPGRYEQYF
TGTGCCAGCAGCTTAGGCCCGGGTAGGTACGAGCAGTACTTC
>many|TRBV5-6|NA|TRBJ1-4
CASSLAGGTNEKLFF
TGTGCCAGCAGCTTGGCCGGGGGGACTAATGAAAAACTGTTTTTT
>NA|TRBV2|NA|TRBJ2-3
CASKGLVDTQYF
TGTGCCTCCAAGGGCCTGGTGGATACGCAGTATTTT
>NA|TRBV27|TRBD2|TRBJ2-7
CASSTISGIKSEQYF
TGTGCCAGCAGTACCATTAGCGGGATAAAGTCTGAGCAGTACTTC
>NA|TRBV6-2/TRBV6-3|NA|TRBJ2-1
CASSYLRYQFF
TGTGCCAGCAGTTACTTAAGGTATCAGTTCTTC
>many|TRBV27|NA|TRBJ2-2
CASRGDSGELFF
TGTGCCAGCAGGGGGGACTCCGGGGAGCTGTTTTTT